The 13 T cell receptor beta chains reported below all come from one sample, sequenced in a study of TIL therapy for anti-PD-1-resistant metastatic lung cancer. Sequencing used immunoSEQ v3. Sequencing was performed with immunoSEQ multiplex PCR; in TCRdb, only in-frame clones are kept and a portion is missing. Of about 46,000 clones listed, 80% to 90% are singletons. As to time point: pre-treatment sample, taken before nivolumab and TIL therapy. Sequencing used blood, obtained at baseline. These receptors were collected from a person between 30 and 80 years old with non-small cell lung cancer.

The chain links TRBV29-1 to TRBJ2-3; D gene ambiguous. The V gene's germline CDR1 is SQVTM and CDR2 ANQGSEA. V lost 7 bases to trimming and J lost 1 base, with 12 bases between them. This CDR3 is 13 amino acids long. CDR3 nucleotides: TGCAGCGGGAATCCCTGGGGCACAGATACGCAGTATTTT. Translated, it gives CSGNPWGTDTQYF.

V usage is TRBV11-3 and J usage is TRBJ2-5; D may correspond to TRBD1 or TRBD2 (5 bases each). Per germline, CDR1 SGHNT and CDR2 YENEEA. This CDR3 spans 13 amino acids. Between the trimmed V and J ends, which lost 3 bases and 5 bases, there was a span of 10 bases. The CDR3, as DNA: TGTGCCAGCAGCTTCGGGGCTCGGGAGACCCAGTACTTC. Amino acids: CASSFGARETQYF.

This chain links TRBV30 with TRBJ2-7; D not resolved. The CDR3 has 15 residues. With 2 bases removed from V and 0 bases from J, the gap between germline ends came to 14 bases. CDR1 GTSNPN and CDR2 SVGIG come from the germline V gene (reference sequence). CDR3 in DNA: TGTGCCTGGAGTCGAGTCAGGAACTTCTCCTACGAGCAGTACTTC. It encodes CAWSRVRNFSYEQYF.

V is TRBV28 and J is TRBJ2-7, with TRBD1 as a possible D gene (5 bases). The germline CDR1 and CDR2 sequences are MDHEN and SYDVKM. Trimming pared 6 bases from V and 4 bases from J, leaving 10 bases between. This CDR3 is built from 12 residues. The CDR3 region has the DNA TGTGCCAGCAGGACCCAGGGTTACGAGCAGTACTTC. This codes for CASRTQGYEQYF.

The chain carries TRBV5-5 and TRBJ2-2, with D tentatively TRBD2 (5 bases). Germline CDR1 SGHKS, CDR2 YYEKEE (reference sequence). V dropped 1 base and J dropped 0 bases, with 10 bases sitting between them. This CDR3 has 16 amino acids. The CDR3 reads CASSLTLAANTGELFF. DNA of the CDR3: TGTGCCAGCAGCTTGACCCTAGCAGCGAACACCGGGGAGCTGTTTTTT.

The chain employs TRBV3-1 (or the pseudogene TRBV3-2) and TRBJ2-5, with 8 positions matching TRBD2. CDR3 length: 15 residues. Germline trimming cut 4 bases from V and 5 bases from J; bases unmatched to any gene: 9. Per germline, CDR1 LGHDT and CDR2 YNNKEL (reference sequence). The CDR3 nucleotides are TGTGCCAGCAGCCCAGCAGCGGGGGAGGTGGAGACCCAGTACTTC. Protein: CASSPAAGEVETQYF.

This chain connects TRBV9 to TRBJ2-1; tentatively, D is TRBD2 (5 bases). CDR3 size: 15 residues. Germline assignment: CDR1 SGDLS and CDR2 YYNGEE. V was shortened by 3 bases and J by 3 bases, with 13 bases between the two germline ends. CDR3 sequence reads: CASSAGLALYNEQFF. The CDR3 DNA follows: TGTGCCAGCAGCGCTGGGCTAGCTCTCTACAATGAGCAGTTCTTC.

This chain links TRBV5-6 with TRBJ1-2; D remains unclear. From germline, CDR1 is SGHDT and CDR2 YYEEEE. The ends were cut back, 0 bases at V and 4 bases at J, with 7 bases in the middle. This CDR3 comprises 13 residues. The CDR3 sequence: CASSLDSAYGYTF. The CDR3 nucleotides read TGTGCCAGCAGCTTGGACAGTGCCTATGGCTACACCTTC.

The chain employs TRBV6-5 and TRBJ1-6; no firm D call. Germline values: CDR1 MNHEY, CDR2 SVGAGI. The V end was cut by 0 bases, the J end by 10 bases, with 4 bases between. The CDR3 has 12 amino acids. DNA of the CDR3: TGTGCCAGCAGTTACTCTAGGTCACCCCTCCACTTT. As protein: CASSYSRSPLHF.

The chain joins TRBV5-1 to TRBJ2-3; D is unresolved. CDR1 is SGHRS and CDR2 is YFSETQ in the germline V gene. CDR3 length: 12 residues. The V gene lost 5 bases and the J gene lost 1 base, with 5 bases spanning the gap. The CDR3 loop reads CASREGTDTQYF. The CDR3 DNA reads TGCGCCAGCAGAGAAGGCACAGATACGCAGTATTTT.

V gene TRBV30 combines with J gene TRBJ1-1; D uncertain. V dropped 2 bases and J dropped 1 base, with 20 bases sitting between them. Germline lookup yields CDR1 GTSNPN and CDR2 SVGIG (reference sequence). The CDR3 extends over 17 amino acids. The CDR3 reads CAWSRLLLVGSNTEAFF. The CDR3 region has the DNA TGTGCCTGGAGTAGGTTACTCTTGGTGGGGTCGAACACTGAAGCTTTCTTT.

CDR3 nucleotides: TGTGCCAGCAGCGCCGGGACTCCCGGCCCAGATACGCAGTATTTT. This sequence encodes CASSAGTPGPDTQYF. This sequence joins TRBV6-5 and TRBJ2-3; TRBD2 is a possible D gene (6 bases). V lost 6 bases and J 4 bases, leaving 17 bases between the germline ends. The germline V gene has CDR1 MNHEY and CDR2 SVGAGI. The CDR3 has 15 residues.

The chain combines TRBV15 with TRBJ2-7; D is ambiguous. The CDR3 has 13 residues. Germline CDR1 reads LNHNV; CDR2 reads YYDKDF (reference sequence). The V gene lost 0 bases and the J gene lost 7 bases, with 10 bases spanning the gap. Here the CDR3 reads CATSREEVSEQYF. In DNA form, the CDR3 reads TGTGCCACCAGCAGAGAAGAGGTTTCAGAGCAGTACTTC.